A single sample is the source of the 21 T cell receptor beta chains below, sequenced in a study of T-cell reconstitution after alpha-beta-depleted transplantation in children (TCRdb year 2016). The intended sense of this specimen's treatment or condition label: allogeneic hematopoietic cell transplantation with graft depleted of TCRalphabeta T cells and CD19 B cells. Preparation of the library involved PCR. Sequencing took place on an Illumina HiSeq 2500. TCR libraries were prepared with molecular barcoding, using unique molecular identifiers to normalize TCRbeta repertoire quantification. TCRdb itself trimmed the public reads at Q25 with fastp, ran MiXCR and retained productive beta chains. Each CDR3 protein gets just one entry, which takes the most common genes and DNA from the rows behind it. For this sample the table gives about 420,000 distinct CDR3 sequences, of which about 16% were detected only once. The ten top clones hold roughly 27% of the sample.

The sample consisted of PBMCs, mostly from graft donor cells, taken 360 days after TCRalphabeta/CD19-depleted stem cell transplant. Receptors were obtained from a boy in the first two years of life who had a stem cell transplant for Wiskott-Aldrich syndrome, so the T cells may come from the graft donor.

J is TRBJ2-5 and V is TRBV29-1; D is uncertain. The CDR3 covers 15 residues. CDR1 and CDR2 (germline): SQVTM, ANQGSEA. Trimming removed 3 bases from V and 0 bases from J, with 14 bases in between. As DNA, the CDR3 is TGCAGCGTTGACGGAACCAGGTTGTACCAAGAGACCCAGTACTTC. It codes for CSVDGTRLYQETQYF.

The V call is TRBV15, the J call TRBJ2-1, with 7 bases matching TRBD1. CDR3 length: 14 residues. Germline trimming cut 0 bases from V and 8 bases from J; bases unmatched to any gene: 4. Germline lookup yields CDR1 LNHNV and CDR2 YYDKDF (reference sequence). This CDR3 reads CATSRDDRAHEQFF. The CDR3 DNA is TGTGCCACCAGCAGAGATGACAGGGCCCATGAGCAGTTCTTC.

This clonotype turned up a few times. The V and J genes are TRBV6-2 or TRBV6-3 and TRBJ2-3, with TRBD1 matching 7 bases. V lost 3 bases to trimming and J lost 0 bases; unmatched junction nucleotides: 21. The CDR3 runs to 21 residues. The V gene's germline CDR1 is MNHEY and CDR2 SVGEGT. The CDR3 region is CASSYVFQRGRDRRSTDTQYF. Written as DNA, the CDR3 is TGTGCCAGCAGTTATGTTTTCCAACGCGGCCGGGACAGACGAAGCACAGATACGCAGTATTTT.

This clonotype occurred many times. The chain joins TRBV12-3 or TRBV12-4 to TRBJ2-1, with no clear D. The CDR3 has 12 residues. Deletions cut 6 bases from V and 2 bases from J, with 5 bases between. CDR3 amino acids: CASRVAYNEQFF. CDR3 bases: TGTGCCAGCAGGGTAGCCTACAATGAGCAGTTCTTC.

The rearrangement joins TRBV6-5 to TRBJ1-3; D gene uncertain. The CDR3 is made up of 12 amino acids. Between the trimmed V and J ends, which lost 4 bases and 6 bases, there was a span of 7 bases. Per germline, CDR1 MNHEY and CDR2 SVGAGI. CDR3 loop: CASSSPANTIYF. The CDR3 nucleotides read TGTGCCAGCAGTTCCCCGGCAAACACCATATATTTT.

The DNA for the CDR3 is TGTGCCAGCAGCTTACCGGGACAAAGCTATGGCTACACCTTC. Its translation: CASSLPGQSYGYTF. V gene TRBV7-9 combines with J gene TRBJ1-2, with D possibly being TRBD1 (6 bases). Germline V gene data show CDR1 as SEHNR and CDR2 as FQNEAQ (reference sequence). The length of the CDR3 is 14 residues. Trimming left V 2 bases short and J 4 bases short, with 11 bases between.

V is TRBV18 and J is TRBJ2-7; 10 bases are a match to TRBD1. The CDR3 extends over 13 amino acids. Trimming took 10 bases from V and 1 from J; bases not matched to a gene: 4. Germline CDR1 KGHSH, CDR2 LQKENI. The CDR3 protein is CATRTGGSYEQYF. The CDR3 DNA reads TGTGCCACCCGGACAGGGGGTTCCTACGAGCAGTACTTC.

This clonotype was seen only a few times. This chain links TRBV6-5 with TRBJ2-2; 7 nucleotides match TRBD2. The length of the CDR3 is 15 residues. V lost 0 bases, J lost 7 bases, and 5 bases stayed unmatched. Germline loops: CDR1 MNHEY, CDR2 SVGAGI. The CDR3 reads CASSYSGGGHGELFF. The CDR3 nucleotides are TGTGCCAGCAGTTACTCGGGGGGGGGTCACGGGGAGCTGTTTTTT.

This chain connects TRBV12-3 or TRBV12-4 to TRBJ2-3; 7 bases are shared with TRBD1. Trimming removed 6 bases from V and 0 bases from J; junction bases left unmatched: 3. CDR3 length equals 14 residues. In nucleotides, the CDR3 is TGTGCCAGCAGGCCGACAGGGAGCACAGATACGCAGTATTTT. Its translation: CASRPTGSTDTQYF.

This clonotype appeared a few times. The genes are TRBV3-1 and TRBJ2-1; TRBD2 might be the D (5 bases). The germline V gene has CDR1 LGHDT and CDR2 YNNKEL (reference sequence). CDR3 length: 14 amino acids. Trimming took off 4 bases at V and 5 bases at J, with 12 bases between the two ends. The CDR3 here is CASSRISRDNEQFF. The CDR3 bases are TGTGCCAGCAGCCGCATTTCGCGGGACAATGAGCAGTTCTTC.

J is TRBJ2-1 and V is TRBV12-3 or TRBV12-4; D uncertain. There are 12 residues in the CDR3. V was trimmed by 6 bases and J by 1 base, leaving 4 bases between them. As DNA, the CDR3 is TGTGCCAGCAGGGCGTCCTACAATGAGCAGTTCTTC. Its protein product is CASRASYNEQFF.

The DNA of the CDR3 is TGTGCCAGCAGACCCCTCGGATCTAGCACAGATACGCAGTATTTT. Amino acids: CASRPLGSSTDTQYF. The chain has TRBV6-5 and TRBJ2-3; D uncertain. Germline CDR1 and CDR2: MNHEY and SVGAGI. The CDR3 length is 15 residues. Trimming stripped 6 bases from V and 0 bases from J, with 13 bases between.

The chain combines TRBV12-3 or TRBV12-4 with TRBJ2-5; D assignment may be TRBD1 or TRBD2 (5 bases each). The CDR3 runs 15 residues. The V gene lost 5 bases and the J gene lost 1 base, with 14 bases spanning the gap. As DNA, the CDR3 is TGTGCCAGCAGTCCAACCCGGGACCCCCAAGAGACCCAGTACTTC. Amino acids: CASSPTRDPQETQYF.

The chain links TRBV29-1 to TRBJ2-5; D might be TRBD2 (7 bases). The V gene's germline CDR1 is SQVTM and CDR2 ANQGSEA. This CDR3 is 15 amino acids long. The CDR3 spells CSYLGNRGAGETQYF. The DNA for the CDR3 is TGCAGTTACCTTGGTAACCGGGGGGCCGGGGAGACCCAGTACTTC.

Many counts were recorded for this clonotype. CDR3 DNA: TGCGCCAGCAGCCAGCGACTAGCTGGGGAGCTGTTTTTT. Its protein product is CASSQRLAGELFF. The chain uses TRBV4-3 and TRBJ2-2; 7 nucleotides agree with TRBD2. The V gene end was trimmed by 3 bases and the J gene end by 8 bases; junction bases not matched to a gene: 3. The CDR3 loop spans 13 amino acids. Germline CDR1 reads LGHNA; CDR2 reads YSLEER.

A few counts support this clonotype. The chain employs TRBV6-5 and TRBJ2-6; D is uncertain. CDR1 and CDR2 (germline): MNHEY, SVGAGI. V dropped 0 bases and J dropped 1 base, with 7 bases sitting between them. The CDR3 spans 16 residues. The CDR3 nucleotides are TGTGCCAGCAGTTACTCGGCGCTATCTGGGGCCAACGTCCTGACTTTC. This codes for CASSYSALSGANVLTF.

J is TRBJ2-3 and V is TRBV24-1; D is unclear. Between the trimmed V and J ends, which lost 0 bases and 4 bases, there was a span of 1 base. Germline assignment: CDR1 KGHDR and CDR2 SFDVKD. This CDR3 has 12 amino acids. CDR3 coding DNA: TGTGCCACCAGTGATTTGTCAGATACGCAGTATTTT. Its translation is CATSDLSDTQYF.

The gene calls are TRBV5-6 and TRBJ2-7; 10 nucleotides line up with TRBD2. The germline CDR1 and CDR2 sequences are SGHDT and YYEEEE. This CDR3 is built from 14 residues. Losses at the gene ends were 5 bases for V and 7 bases for J; bases not matched to a gene: 9. The CDR3 spells CASSLASGSGEQYF. Written as DNA, the CDR3 is TGTGCCAGCAGTCTGGCTAGCGGGAGTGGAGAGCAGTACTTC. The full variable domain, its missing parts supplied by reference TRBV5-6 and TRBJ2-7, is DAGVTQSPTHLIKTRGQQVTLRCSPKSGHDTVSWYQQALGQGPQFIFQYYEEEERQRGNFPDRFSGHQFPNYSSELNVNALLLGDSALYLCASSLASGSGEQYFGPGTRLTVT.

This clonotype was detected a few times. This chain connects TRBV4-3 to TRBJ2-5, with 14 nucleotides matching TRBD2. The V gene end was trimmed by 0 bases and the J gene end by 5 bases; junction bases not matched to a gene: 2. The germline gives CDR1 LGHNA, CDR2 YSLEER. This CDR3 has 16 residues. This chain's CDR3 is CASSQERTSGRETQYF. DNA for the CDR3: TGCGCCAGCAGCCAAGAAAGGACTAGCGGGAGGGAGACCCAGTACTTC.

This clonotype was detected a few times. The chain combines TRBV28 with TRBJ2-7; a weak D match, TRBD2 (6 bases). The V gene lost 6 bases and the J gene lost 2 bases, with 11 bases spanning the gap. CDR3 length equals 13 residues. In germline, CDR1 is MDHEN, CDR2 SYDVKM. The CDR3 spells CASRSWGAYEQYF. CDR3 nucleotide sequence: TGTGCCAGCAGGTCGTGGGGGGCCTACGAGCAGTACTTC. Filled out from reference TRBV28 and TRBJ2-7, the complete variable domain reads DVKVTQSSRYLVKRTGEKVFLECVQDMDHENMFWYRQDPGLGLRLIYFSYDVKMKEKGDIPEGYSVSREKKERFSLILESASTNQTSMYLCASRSWGAYEQYFGPGTRLTVT.

The J gene is TRBJ2-7, the V gene TRBV5-5; 8 bases fit TRBD1. This CDR3 contains 14 residues. The junction had 5 bases not matched to a gene; V was cut back by 4 bases and J by 2 bases. Germline assignment: CDR1 SGHKS and CDR2 YYEKEE (reference sequence). CDR3: CASSRPGQAYEQYF. CDR3 DNA: TGTGCCAGCAGCCGACCGGGACAGGCCTACGAGCAGTACTTC.